This record looks at one T cell receptor beta chain sequence and its context. These data originate in a study of early T cells in non-severe SARS-CoV-2 infection. cDNA molecules, individually, were tagged with unique molecular identifiers. TCRdb reanalysed the 5' RACE reads using MiXCR and keeps one entry per CDR3 protein. The sample consists of around 84,000 distinct CDR3 sequences, roughly 12% of them appearing once. The CDR3 is made up of 14 amino acids. Germline V gives CDR1 GTSNPN, CDR2 SVGIG (reference sequence). V shed 8 bases and J shed 0 bases, with 14 bases lying between them. The V and J genes are TRBV30 and TRBJ2-1; perhaps D is TRBD1 or TRBD2 (5 bases each). The receptor was isolated from an adult who was a healthcare worker with PCR-confirmed SARS-CoV-2 infection or an uninfected control (not recorded which). The specimen was whole blood. CDR3: CAGKAGSSYNEQFF. CDR3 sequence (DNA): TGTGCCGGAAAGGCAGGGAGCTCCTACAATGAGCAGTTCTTC. Using reference TRBV30 and TRBJ2-1 for the parts outside the CDR3, the full variable domain is SQTIHQWPATLVQPVGSPLSLECTVEGTSNPNLYWYRQAAGRGLQLLFYSVGIGQISSEVPQNLSASRPQDRQFILSSKKLLLSDSGFYLCAGKAGSSYNEQFFGPGTRLTVL.